The next 21 T cell receptor beta chains were all read from a single sample in a study of CD8+ T cells in alopecia areata. The sequencing template was cDNA reverse transcribed from extracted RNA. Repertoires were generated with immunoSEQ multiplex PCR, while TCRdb's copy carries only in-frame clones and drops some. Counted here are hundreds of thousands of clones, roughly two thirds occurring once; the ten biggest clones make up approximately 1.2%. Sequenced here: CD4+ T cells sorted from blood, sampled at week 0. These TCRs come from a human donor with alopecia areata.

This clone was seen a few times. V and J are TRBV10-3 and TRBJ1-4; 8 positions agree with TRBD1. This CDR3 is built from 14 residues. Germline V gene sequence: CDR1 ENHRY, CDR2 SYGVKD. V lost 6 bases, J lost 5 bases, and 5 bases stayed unmatched. CDR3 amino acids: CAIRPGQENEKLFF. CDR3 bases: TGTGCCATCAGGCCGGGACAGGAGAATGAAAAACTGTTTTTT.

The table lists this clone with a few counts. This chain joins TRBV6-1 and TRBJ1-1; D may be TRBD1 (5 bases). V was trimmed by 7 bases and J by 0 bases, leaving 9 bases between them. Per the germline V gene, CDR1 is MNHNS and CDR2 is SASEGT. The CDR3 has 13 amino acids. The CDR3 is CASNFRVNTEAFF. The CDR3 region has the DNA TGTGCCAGCAATTTCAGGGTGAACACTGAAGCTTTCTTT.

The chain uses TRBV27 and TRBJ1-1; D perhaps matches TRBD1 (5 bases). This CDR3 comprises 14 residues. The V and J ends lost 6 bases and 0 bases respectively, with 11 bases between them. Per the germline V gene, CDR1 is MNHEY and CDR2 is SMNVEV (reference sequence). The CDR3 DNA sequence: TGTGCCAGCAGAAGGCCAGGGTTGAACACTGAAGCTTTCTTT. This sequence encodes CASRRPGLNTEAFF.

The chain uses TRBV28 and TRBJ2-7; 7 positions match TRBD2. The CDR3 consists of 13 residues. Losses at the gene ends were 2 bases for V and 9 bases for J; bases not matched to a gene: 7. Germline lookup yields CDR1 MDHEN and CDR2 SYDVKM. The CDR3 DNA is TGTGCCAGCAGTTTAATTGCGGGGGTCGGGCAGTACTTC. Its translation is CASSLIAGVGQYF.

The rearrangement links TRBV25-1 to TRBJ2-5; D ambiguous. This CDR3 has 11 amino acids. V was pared by 6 bases and J by 5 bases, with 7 bases between. Germline V lookup: CDR1 MGHDK, CDR2 SYGVNS. For the CDR3, the DNA is TGTGCCAGCAGCCGGTTGGAGACCCAGTACTTC. Translating it yields CASSRLETQYF.

This clone has just a few counts. The V call is TRBV11-1, the J call TRBJ2-1; no clear D gene. Looked up from germline, CDR1 is SGHAT and CDR2 is FQDESV (reference sequence). The CDR3 is 14 residues long. V was pared by 3 bases and J by 0 bases, with 6 bases between. The CDR3 region is CASSFTNSYNEQFF. In DNA, the CDR3 is TGTGCCAGCAGCTTCACCAACTCCTACAATGAGCAGTTCTTC.

The chain uses TRBV5-4 and TRBJ2-7; the D gene is possibly TRBD1 (6 bases). Trimming removed 4 bases from V and 0 bases from J, with 14 bases in between. The CDR3 runs to 15 residues. Germline loops: CDR1 SGHNT, CDR2 YYREEE (reference sequence). In nucleotides, the CDR3 is TGTGCCAGCAGCCCCCCAGGGGCAGCCTCCTACGAGCAGTACTTC. Translated, it gives CASSPPGAASYEQYF.

Notes on this clone: The identical CDR3 is also encoded by other nucleotide sequences in the sample. The CDR3 sequence: CSVRNLNTEAFF. In nucleotides, the CDR3 is TGCAGCGTGAGGAACCTGAACACTGAAGCTTTCTTT. This chain links TRBV29-1 with TRBJ1-1; D unresolved. The CDR3 consists of 12 residues. V lost 6 bases and J 0 bases, leaving 8 bases between the germline ends. The germline V gene encodes CDR1 SQVTM and CDR2 ANQGSEA.

The chain has TRBV7-9 and TRBJ1-1; D remains unclear. V lost 4 bases and J 0 bases, leaving 6 bases between the germline ends. In germline, CDR1 is SEHNR, CDR2 FQNEAQ (reference sequence). The CDR3 contains 13 residues. The CDR3 loop reads CASSSIMNTEAFF. The CDR3 DNA is TGTGCCAGCAGCTCGATCATGAACACTGAAGCTTTCTTT.

This chain uses TRBV29-1 with TRBJ2-1; maybe TRBD1 (6 bases). Trimming removed 5 bases from V and 8 bases from J, with 13 bases in between. This CDR3 spans 12 amino acids. Germline V gene lookup returns CDR1 SQVTM and CDR2 ANQGSEA. DNA for the CDR3: TGCAGCGTTAGGGGGAGTGGGGATGAGCAGTTCTTC. This encodes CSVRGSGDEQFF.

The chain combines TRBV9 with TRBJ1-3; D uncertain. V lost 3 bases and J 0 bases, leaving 7 bases between the germline ends. Germline assignment: CDR1 SGDLS and CDR2 YYNGEE. The CDR3 consists of 14 residues. This chain's CDR3 is CASSAQSSGNTIYF. The CDR3 coding sequence is TGTGCCAGCAGCGCACAGAGCTCTGGAAACACCATATATTTT.

This chain links TRBV29-1 with TRBJ2-3, with TRBD1 as a possible D gene (7 bases). From germline, CDR1 is SQVTM and CDR2 ANQGSEA. CDR3 size: 16 residues. The ends were cut back, 0 bases at V and 5 bases at J, with 18 bases in the middle. In DNA, the CDR3 is TGCAGCGTTGAAGACGTTGCCAGGGGGAGGATAGATACGCAGTATTTT. Translation gives CSVEDVARGRIDTQYF.

There are a few counts of this clone. The J gene is TRBJ2-7, the V gene TRBV4-2; D unresolved. V lost 0 bases, J lost 7 bases, and 16 bases lay in between. Germline V gene data show CDR1 as LGHNA and CDR2 as YNFKEQ. This CDR3 is 15 amino acids long. The CDR3 DNA sequence: TGTGCCAGCAGCCAAGAGGCACACGCCGCTGGAGAGCAGTACTTC. Translating gives CASSQEAHAAGEQYF.

The chain links TRBV29-1 to TRBJ2-1; 12 nucleotides match TRBD1. V trimming: 0 bases; J trimming: 7 bases; junction bases outside the gene matches: 7. The CDR3 is 16 residues long. CDR1 SQVTM and CDR2 ANQGSEA come from the germline V gene. The CDR3 here is CSVEDPGTGGLNEQFF. The CDR3, as DNA: TGCAGCGTTGAAGACCCCGGGACAGGGGGCCTAAATGAGCAGTTCTTC.

The genes are TRBV6-5 and TRBJ1-2, with no clear D. The CDR3 is made up of 14 amino acids. V was shortened by 0 bases and J by 4 bases, with 9 bases between the two germline ends. In germline, CDR1 is MNHEY, CDR2 SVGAGI. CDR3 region: CASSYSGRSYGYTF. As DNA, the CDR3 is TGTGCCAGCAGTTACTCGGGCAGATCCTATGGCTACACCTTC.

This clone showed up just once. The chain recombines TRBV29-1 with TRBJ2-3; TRBD1 might be the D (6 bases). Trimming shortened V by 4 bases and J by 0 bases, and 14 bases separated the two germline ends. The germline gives CDR1 SQVTM, CDR2 ANQGSEA. The CDR3 consists of 15 residues. CDR3 sequence reads: CSVVGTRSSTDTQYF. CDR3 DNA: TGCAGCGTTGTTGGGACACGGAGTAGCACAGATACGCAGTATTTT.

This clone was observed a few times. The chain carries TRBV29-1 and TRBJ1-2; weak D call: TRBD1 (5 bases). V was clipped by 6 bases and J by 4 bases, with 15 bases between them. The CDR3 consists of 13 residues. Germline V gene data show CDR1 as SQVTM and CDR2 as ANQGSEA. CDR3 sequence: CSVGTDGSYGYTF. CDR3 nucleotides: TGCAGCGTGGGGACCGACGGTAGCTATGGCTACACCTTC.

The V gene is TRBV30, the J gene TRBJ1-3; a possible D gene is TRBD1 (5 bases). Germline V gene lookup returns CDR1 GTSNPN and CDR2 SVGIG (reference sequence). The V end lost 5 bases, the J end lost 0 bases, and 11 bases lay between the germline ends. This CDR3 is 14 amino acids long. DNA of the CDR3: TGTGCCTGGTCCTCTGGGGGCTCTGGAAACACCATATATTTT. Encoded protein: CAWSSGGSGNTIYF.

This sequence joins TRBV30 and TRBJ2-6; 9 nucleotides align to TRBD1. CDR1 and CDR2 (germline): GTSNPN, SVGIG (reference sequence). This CDR3 has 13 residues. V was clipped by 5 bases and J by 13 bases; unmatched bases: 9. The CDR3 loop is CAWGDRGWSVLTF. As DNA, the CDR3 is TGTGCCTGGGGAGACAGGGGGTGGAGTGTCCTGACTTTC.

This chain connects TRBV5-1 to TRBJ2-3; 9 bases fit TRBD1. Germline values: CDR1 SGHRS, CDR2 YFSETQ. The CDR3 spans 15 residues. The junction had 3 bases not matched to a gene; V was cut back by 1 base and J by 3 bases. The CDR3, as DNA: TGCGCCAGCAGCTTGACCGGACAGGGGACAGATACGCAGTATTTT. Residues: CASSLTGQGTDTQYF.

The rearrangement uses TRBV30 and TRBJ1-5; D is perhaps TRBD1 (6 bases). The germline CDR1 and CDR2 sequences are GTSNPN and SVGIG (reference sequence). Trimming cost V 2 bases and J 7 bases, with 12 bases left between them. This CDR3 contains 13 residues. Here the CDR3 reads CAWSPQGWQPQHF. DNA of the CDR3: TGTGCCTGGAGTCCACAGGGCTGGCAGCCCCAGCATTTT.